These 20 T cell receptor beta chains share one sample of origin, sequenced in a study of T-cell memory formation after mild COVID-19. TCRdb called the 5' RACE reads again in MiXCR, with one record for every CDR3 protein. Counted here are approximately 190,000 distinct CDR3 sequences, 15% to 20% occurring once; the ten biggest clones make up 2% to 3%. Sequenced sample: PBMCs or a T cell subset sorted from them (not recorded which). These receptors were collected from an adult woman who had mild COVID-19 (a few samples of this study predate the infection). Cell type and time point are not known.

The chain has TRBV4-2 and TRBJ2-7; D perhaps matches TRBD1 (6 bases). The ends were cut back, 0 bases at V and 5 bases at J, with 17 bases in the middle. The CDR3 runs to 16 residues. The germline CDR1 and CDR2 sequences are LGHNA and YNFKEQ. The CDR3 bases are TGTGCCAGCAGCCAAGAGGCCTATACAGGGATGCACGAGCAGTACTTC. As protein: CASSQEAYTGMHEQYF.

The chain uses TRBV7-6 and TRBJ2-7; the D gene could be TRBD1 or TRBD2 (6 bases each). This CDR3 is built from 16 residues. Germline values: CDR1 SGHVS, CDR2 FNYEAQ. V lost 0 bases to trimming and J lost 5 bases, with 17 bases between them. The CDR3 reads CASSLAASGGGNEQYF. DNA for the CDR3: TGTGCCAGCAGCTTAGCAGCCTCCGGAGGGGGAAACGAGCAGTACTTC.

This clonotype was seen a handful of times. The chain employs TRBV21-1 and TRBJ2-1; the table gives TRBD2 as D, unverified against the DNA. TRBV21-1 is deemed a pseudogene. The CDR3 length is 16 residues. CDR3 protein: CASSKLTSGRIDEQFF. The CDR3 DNA reads as TGTGCCAGCAGCAAATTGACTAGCGGGAGAATCGATGAGCAGTTCTTC.

The V and J genes are TRBV20-1 and TRBJ2-3, with 10 nucleotides matching TRBD2. This CDR3 contains 14 residues. V trimming: 6 bases; J trimming: 4 bases; junction bases outside the gene matches: 7. Looked up from germline, CDR1 is DFQATT and CDR2 is SNEGSKA (reference sequence). CDR3 sequence (DNA): TGCAGTGCAAGTAGCGGGGGGACCGCAGATACGCAGTATTTT. This translates into CSASSGGTADTQYF.

In this sample, this clonotype turned up many times. The V gene is TRBV5-1, the J gene TRBJ2-1, with D perhaps TRBD2 (6 bases). The germline V gene has CDR1 SGHRS and CDR2 YFSETQ. The CDR3 runs to 16 residues. The V gene lost 2 bases and the J gene lost 8 bases, with 20 bases spanning the gap. CDR3 protein: CASSFGGGQMLDEQFF. CDR3 in DNA: TGCGCCAGCAGCTTCGGGGGTGGCCAGATGTTGGATGAGCAGTTCTTC.

The rearrangement joins TRBV20-1 to TRBJ1-1; D may be TRBD1 (6 bases). The CDR3 spans 15 residues. Germline V gene data show CDR1 as DFQATT and CDR2 as SNEGSKA (reference sequence). Trimming took off 1 base at V and 2 bases at J, with 14 bases between the two ends. CDR3 nucleotides: TGCAGTGCTAGAGTTGTCCCCAGGGGTAACACTGAAGCTTTCTTT. It is translated as CSARVVPRGNTEAFF.

This clonotype has just a few counts. The chain joins TRBV7-9 to TRBJ2-7; no reliable D call. Germline V gives CDR1 SEHNR, CDR2 FQNEAQ (reference sequence). The CDR3 is 12 amino acids. V was clipped by 0 bases and J by 2 bases, with 2 bases between them. The CDR3 nucleotides read TGTGCCAGCAGCTTAGCGACCTACGAGCAGTACTTC. Its translation is CASSLATYEQYF.

The chain carries TRBV2 and TRBJ1-2, with 7 bases that match TRBD1. The germline V gene has CDR1 SNHLY and CDR2 FYNNEI. The CDR3 sequence is 15 residues long. The V segment lost 6 bases and the J segment 0 bases; nucleotides outside the gene matches: 7. The CDR3 DNA reads as TGTGCCAGCAGGAGGGACAGAAAAGCTAACTATGGCTACACCTTC. It yields the protein CASRRDRKANYGYTF.

V gene TRBV7-2 combines with J gene TRBJ2-3; D is undetermined. CDR1 is SGHTA and CDR2 is FQGNSA in the germline V gene. The CDR3 is 12 amino acids. Trimming removed 4 bases from V and 5 bases from J, with 7 bases in between. The chain's CDR3 is CASSWPEDTQYF. The CDR3 nucleotides read TGTGCCAGCAGCTGGCCCGAAGATACGCAGTATTTT. The whole variable domain, filled in from reference TRBV7-2 and TRBJ2-3, reads GAGVSQSPSNKVTEKGKDVELRCDPISGHTALYWYRQSLGQGLEFLIYFQGNSAPDKSGLPSDRFSAERTGGSVSTLTIQRTQQEDSAVYLCASSWPEDTQYFGPGTRLTVL.

As for this clonotype: A much larger clone lies a single base off, so this may be a read error. This chain links TRBV12-3 or TRBV12-4 with TRBJ2-5; no reliable D call. Trimming removed 6 bases at V and 2 bases at J, with 19 bases between. The CDR3 is 16 residues long. The CDR3 protein is CASSLRVRAIQETQYF. The CDR3 nucleotides read TGTGCCAGCAGCCTACGGGTCCGGGCCATTCAAGAGACCCAGTACTTC.

The table lists this clonotype with a few counts. The chain joins TRBV12-3 or TRBV12-4 to TRBJ1-2; D remains ambiguous. V was pared by 6 bases and J by 2 bases, with 10 bases between. CDR3 size: 13 residues. CDR3: CASSIGDNYGYTF. CDR3 bases: TGTGCCAGCAGCATAGGAGACAACTATGGCTACACCTTC.

This clonotype was observed once. V is TRBV7-2 and J is TRBJ2-1; TRBD1 might be the D (5 bases). The CDR3 has 12 residues. V lost 5 bases and J lost 10, with 12 bases in between. Germline CDR1 SGHTA, CDR2 FQGNSA. The CDR3 here is CASSRGHLEQFF. The CDR3 DNA reads as TGTGCCAGCAGCCGCGGACACCTGGAGCAGTTCTTC. The full variable domain, its missing parts supplied by reference TRBV7-2 and TRBJ2-1, is GAGVSQSPSNKVTEKGKDVELRCDPISGHTALYWYRQSLGQGLEFLIYFQGNSAPDKSGLPSDRFSAERTGGSVSTLTIQRTQQEDSAVYLCASSRGHLEQFFGPGTRLTVL.

By proportion, this clonotype is medium-sized. V usage is TRBV5-1 and J usage is TRBJ1-1; D is possibly TRBD1 (5 bases). V lost 4 bases and J 4 bases, leaving 17 bases between the germline ends. Per the germline V gene, CDR1 is SGHRS and CDR2 is YFSETQ. The CDR3 extends over 15 amino acids. Written as DNA, the CDR3 is TGCGCCAGCAGCCCCCCCCTGGGGCAGGGCACTGAAGCTTTCTTT. It translates to CASSPPLGQGTEAFF.

The chain combines TRBV10-3 with TRBJ1-3; the D is unclear. There are 13 residues in the CDR3. The germline V gene has CDR1 ENHRY and CDR2 SYGVKD. The V gene lost 2 bases and the J gene lost 4 bases, with 6 bases spanning the gap. This CDR3 reads CAISEQEGNTIYF. CDR3 DNA sequence: TGTGCCATCAGTGAGCAAGAAGGAAACACCATATATTTT.

This clonotype has only a few counts. The chain is built from TRBV7-3 and TRBJ2-2; tentatively, D is TRBD1 (6 bases). CDR1 is SGHTA and CDR2 is FQGTGA in the germline V gene. V was pared by 5 bases and J by 2 bases, with 12 bases between. The CDR3 has 15 residues. The CDR3 DNA follows: TGTGCCAGCAGCCCAGCCGGGACAAACACCGGGGAGCTGTTTTTT. This gives the protein CASSPAGTNTGELFF.

This clonotype was recorded a few times. The V call is TRBV5-1, the J call TRBJ2-7; D is possibly TRBD1 (5 bases). The V gene lost 1 base and the J gene lost 3 bases, with 11 bases spanning the gap. The germline V gene encodes CDR1 SGHRS and CDR2 YFSETQ. The CDR3 spans 14 residues. The CDR3 here is CASSLLRADYEQYF. CDR3 nucleotide sequence: TGCGCCAGCAGCTTGCTCAGGGCCGACTACGAGCAGTACTTC.

J is TRBJ2-7 and V is TRBV19; D is ambiguous. V was trimmed by 3 bases and J by 3 bases, leaving 3 bases between them. The CDR3 totals 11 residues. Germline V gene lookup returns CDR1 LNHDA and CDR2 SQIVND (reference sequence). CDR3 amino acids: CASSINYEQYF. As DNA, the CDR3 is TGTGCCAGTAGTATCAACTACGAGCAGTACTTC.

Only one count was recorded for this clonotype. The chain uses TRBV7-9 and TRBJ2-1; D is ambiguous. The CDR3 is 15 amino acids. The germline CDR1 and CDR2 sequences are SEHNR and FQNEAQ (reference sequence). Trimming took 5 bases from V and 0 from J, leaving 11 bases between them. The CDR3 loop is CASSRLESSYNEQFF. The CDR3 DNA is TGTGCCAGCAGCCGTCTCGAGAGCTCCTACAATGAGCAGTTCTTC.

This clonotype has just a few counts. The chain is built from TRBV7-6 and TRBJ2-1, with D perhaps TRBD2 (5 bases). Trimming took 0 bases from V and 7 from J, leaving 7 bases between them. The CDR3 length is 13 residues. CDR1 is SGHVS and CDR2 is FNYEAQ in the germline V gene. CDR3 nucleotides: TGTGCCAGCAGCTTAGCGCTAGCAAATGAGCAGTTCTTC. It codes for CASSLALANEQFF.

The V and J genes are TRBV4-1 and TRBJ2-7; a weak D match, TRBD2 (6 bases). Germline V gene data show CDR1 as MGHRA and CDR2 as YSYEKL. Trimming removed 1 base at V and 4 bases at J, with 11 bases between. The CDR3 is 14 residues long. CDR3 DNA sequence: TGCGCCAGCAGCCAAGTTGCCGCGGGGTACGAGCAGTACTTC. It encodes CASSQVAAGYEQYF.